This TCR beta chain comes out of a study of blood T cell repertoires in COVID-19. Source study methods: Amplification of reference gene primers was used by the study to estimate nucleated cell counts. Here immunoSEQ multiplex PCR was the method, and the copy in TCRdb shows in-frame clones only, minus some. That table supplies the V and J calls and clone size; D and trimming were determined from the DNA. The table records 65,000 to 70,000 clones, about 90% of them present only once. V was cut by 5 bases and J by 1 base, with 11 bases left in between. CDR3 length: 14 amino acids. The germline V gene encodes CDR1 MNHEY and CDR2 SVGEGT.

The origin of this receptor is a man aged 50-59 years with active COVID-19. Sequences were obtained from peripheral blood. V is TRBV6-2 or TRBV6-3 and J is TRBJ1-1; D gene uncertain. The chain's CDR3 is CASSQTTENTEAFF. The CDR3 DNA reads TGTGCCAGCAGTCAGACAACAGAGAACACTGAAGCTTTCTTT.